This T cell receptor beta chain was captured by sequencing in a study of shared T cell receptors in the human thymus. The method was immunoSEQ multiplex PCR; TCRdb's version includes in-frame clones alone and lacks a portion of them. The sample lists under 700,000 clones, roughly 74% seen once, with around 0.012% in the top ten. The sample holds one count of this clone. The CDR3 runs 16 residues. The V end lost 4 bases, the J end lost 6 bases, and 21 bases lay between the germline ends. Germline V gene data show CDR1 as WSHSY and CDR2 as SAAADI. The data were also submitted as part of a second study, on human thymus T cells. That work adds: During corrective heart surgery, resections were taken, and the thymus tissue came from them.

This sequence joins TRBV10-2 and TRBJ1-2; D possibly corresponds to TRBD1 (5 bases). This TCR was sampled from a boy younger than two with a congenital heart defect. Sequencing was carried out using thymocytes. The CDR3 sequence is CASSAPPGLKDNGYTF. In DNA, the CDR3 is TGCGCCAGCAGTGCGCCGCCGGGACTGAAGGATAATGGCTACACCTTC.